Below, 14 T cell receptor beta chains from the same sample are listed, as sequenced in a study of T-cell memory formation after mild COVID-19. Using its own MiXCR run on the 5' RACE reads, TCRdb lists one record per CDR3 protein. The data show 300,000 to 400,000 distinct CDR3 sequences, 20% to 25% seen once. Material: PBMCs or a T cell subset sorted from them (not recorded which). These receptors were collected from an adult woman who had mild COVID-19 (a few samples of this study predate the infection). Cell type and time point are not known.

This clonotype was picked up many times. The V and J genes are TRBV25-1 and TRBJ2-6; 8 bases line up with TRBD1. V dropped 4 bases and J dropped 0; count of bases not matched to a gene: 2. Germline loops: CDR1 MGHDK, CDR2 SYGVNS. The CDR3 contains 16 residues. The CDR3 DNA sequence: TGTGCCAGCAGTGTAACAGGGGGCTCTGGGGCCAACGTCCTGACTTTC. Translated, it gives CASSVTGGSGANVLTF.

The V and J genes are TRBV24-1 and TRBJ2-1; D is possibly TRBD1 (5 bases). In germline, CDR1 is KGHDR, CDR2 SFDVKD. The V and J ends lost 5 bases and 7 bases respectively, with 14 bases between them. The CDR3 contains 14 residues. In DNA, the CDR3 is TGTGCCACCAGTGGGCAGACCCCAGGGAATGAGCAGTTCTTC. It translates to CATSGQTPGNEQFF.

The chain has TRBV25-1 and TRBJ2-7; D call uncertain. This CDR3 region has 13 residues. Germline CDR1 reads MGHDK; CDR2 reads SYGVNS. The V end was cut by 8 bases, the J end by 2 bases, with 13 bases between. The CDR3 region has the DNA TGTGCCAGCGGCCTGTTGGATGCCTACGAGCAGTACTTC. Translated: CASGLLDAYEQYF.

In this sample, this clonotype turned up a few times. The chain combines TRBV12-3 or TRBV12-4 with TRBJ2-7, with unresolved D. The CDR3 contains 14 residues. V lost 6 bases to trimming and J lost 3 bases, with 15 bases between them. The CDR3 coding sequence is TGTGCCAGCAGCCTTGCGGAGTCCTTCTACGAGCAGTACTTC. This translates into CASSLAESFYEQYF.

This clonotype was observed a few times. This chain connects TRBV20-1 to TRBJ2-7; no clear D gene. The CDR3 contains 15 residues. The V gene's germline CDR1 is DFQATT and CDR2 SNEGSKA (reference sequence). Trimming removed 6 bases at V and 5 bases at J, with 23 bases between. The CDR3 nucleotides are TGCAGTGCCATCGACTCCGAGCGCCAATTCCACGAGCAGTACTTC. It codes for CSAIDSERQFHEQYF.

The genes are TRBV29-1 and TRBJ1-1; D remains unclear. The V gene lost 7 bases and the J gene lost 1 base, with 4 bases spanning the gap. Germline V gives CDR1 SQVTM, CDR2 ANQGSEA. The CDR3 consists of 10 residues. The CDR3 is CSAGNTEAFF. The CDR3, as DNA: TGCAGCGCAGGGAACACTGAAGCTTTCTTT. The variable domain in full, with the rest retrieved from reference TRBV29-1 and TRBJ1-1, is SAVISQKPSRDICQRGTSLTIQCQVDSQVTMMFWYRQQPGQSLTLIATANQGSEATYESGFVIDKFPISRPNLTFSTLTVSNMSPEDSSIYLCSAGNTEAFFGQGTRLTVV.

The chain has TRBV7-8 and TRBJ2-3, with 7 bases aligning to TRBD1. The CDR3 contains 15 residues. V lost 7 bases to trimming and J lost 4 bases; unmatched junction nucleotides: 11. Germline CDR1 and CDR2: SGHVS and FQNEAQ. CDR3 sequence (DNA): TGTGCCAGCAATAACGACAGGGAGACGGCAGATACGCAGTATTTT. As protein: CASNNDRETADTQYF.

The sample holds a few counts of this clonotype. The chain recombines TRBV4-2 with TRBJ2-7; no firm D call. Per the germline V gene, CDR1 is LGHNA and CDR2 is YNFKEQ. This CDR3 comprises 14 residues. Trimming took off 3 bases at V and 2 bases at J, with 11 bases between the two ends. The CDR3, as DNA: TGTGCCAGCAGCCAGCACACTTCCCCCTACGAGCAGTACTTC. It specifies CASSQHTSPYEQYF.

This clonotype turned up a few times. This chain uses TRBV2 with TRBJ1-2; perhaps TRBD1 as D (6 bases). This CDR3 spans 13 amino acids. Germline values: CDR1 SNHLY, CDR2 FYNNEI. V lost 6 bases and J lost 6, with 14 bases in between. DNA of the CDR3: TGTGCCAGCAGCTTCAGGGGAACCCATGGCTACACCTTC. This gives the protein CASSFRGTHGYTF.

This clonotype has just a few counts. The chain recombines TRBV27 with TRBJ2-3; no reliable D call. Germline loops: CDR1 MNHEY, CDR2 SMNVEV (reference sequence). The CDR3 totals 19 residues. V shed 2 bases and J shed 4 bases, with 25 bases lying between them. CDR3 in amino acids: CASSLMVRLGRTSADTQYF. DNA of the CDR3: TGTGCCAGCAGTTTAATGGTTCGGCTTGGCAGGACGAGCGCAGATACGCAGTATTTT.

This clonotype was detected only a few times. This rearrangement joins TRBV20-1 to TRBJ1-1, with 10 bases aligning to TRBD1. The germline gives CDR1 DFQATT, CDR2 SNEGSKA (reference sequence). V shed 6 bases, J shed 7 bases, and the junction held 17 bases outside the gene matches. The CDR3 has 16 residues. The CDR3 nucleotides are TGCAGTGCCTACTCGGGGACAGGGGAATTCCTGCTTGAAGCTTTCTTT. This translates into CSAYSGTGEFLLEAFF.

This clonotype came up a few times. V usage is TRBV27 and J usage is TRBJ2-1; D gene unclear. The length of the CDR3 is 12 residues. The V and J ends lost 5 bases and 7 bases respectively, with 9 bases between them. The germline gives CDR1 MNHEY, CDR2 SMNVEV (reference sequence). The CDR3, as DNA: TGTGCCAGCAGTGTCTCTGGGAATGAGCAGTTCTTC. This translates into CASSVSGNEQFF.

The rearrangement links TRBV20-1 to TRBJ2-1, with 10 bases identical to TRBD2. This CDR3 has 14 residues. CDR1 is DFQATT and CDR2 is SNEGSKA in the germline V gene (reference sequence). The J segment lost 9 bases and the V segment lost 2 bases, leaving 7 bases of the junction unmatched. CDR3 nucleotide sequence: TGCAGTGCTAGACGTGGGACTAGCGCTAGTGAGCAGTTCTTC. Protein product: CSARRGTSASEQFF.

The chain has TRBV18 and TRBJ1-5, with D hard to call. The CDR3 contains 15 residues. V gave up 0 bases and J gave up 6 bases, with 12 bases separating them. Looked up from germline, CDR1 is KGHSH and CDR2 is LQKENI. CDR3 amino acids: CASSPPALPGQPQHF. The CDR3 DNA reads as TGTGCCAGCTCACCACCCGCTCTCCCCGGTCAGCCCCAGCATTTT.